The rows below give T cell receptor beta chains drawn from one sample of a study of vaccination and CD4 T cells after COVID-19. These receptors' targets are unknown. Each CDR3 protein is one row after TCRdb ran MiXCR on the PCR reads. Seen here are 14,000 to 15,000 distinct CDR3 sequences, approximately 40% observed once, and the top ten hold more than 8%. The sequencing input was CD4+ T cells from blood, cultured in vitro. These receptor sequences come from a human donor who had recovered from COVID-19. Each CDR3 is given with its conserved first and last residue. The D gene is left open where the match is weak. Rows may omit the clone size; those that give it use once, few, many or a size class.

NA,TRBJ1-5,TRBV18,NA,CASSLQGNQPQHF,TGTGCCAGCTCACTACAGGGAAATCAGCCCCAGCATTTT
NA,TRBJ1-1,TRBV7-8,NA,CASSSPRVQAMRGTSEAFF,TGTGCCAGCAGCTCTCCTAGGGTCCAGGCGATGAGGGGCACTTCAGAAGCTTTCTTT
NA,TRBJ1-1,TRBV24-1,few,CATSASRNTEAFF,TGTGCCACCAGTGCCTCACGAAACACTGAAGCTTTCTTT
NA,TRBJ1-2,TRBV5-5,NA,CASSGDLGLTYGYTF,TGTGCCAGCAGCGGAGACCTGGGACTCACGTATGGCTACACCTTC
NA,TRBJ1-2,TRBV5-1,few,CASSLDAYGYTF,TGCGCCAGCAGCTTGGATGCATATGGCTACACCTTC
NA,TRBJ1-2,TRBV28,NA,CASSSSTHATGGF,TGTGCCAGCAGTTCATCCACACATGCAACAGGAGGCTTC
NA,TRBJ1-1,TRBV20-1,NA,CSALLSGIEAFF,TGCAGTGCCCTGTTATCGGGTATTGAAGCTTTCTTT
NA,TRBJ2-5,TRBV7-3,few,CASSTRAGETQYF,TGTGCCAGCAGCACTCGGGCGGGCGAGACCCAGTACTTC
NA,TRBJ2-2,TRBV20-1,few,CSARGSRTGELFF,TGCAGTGCTAGAGGTAGTCGCACCGGGGAGCTGTTTTTT
NA,TRBJ2-5,TRBV28,few,CASSSTMGGGETQYF,TGTGCCAGCAGTTCCACGATGGGGGGCGGGGAGACCCAGTACTTC
TRBD1,TRBJ1-6,TRBV6-4,NA,CASRVQGALVLNSPLHF,TGTGCCAGCAGAGTACAGGGGGCGTTAGTATTAAATTCACCCCTCCACTTT
NA,TRBJ2-2,TRBV20-1,few,CSALRGVGTGELFF,TGCAGTGCCCTAAGAGGGGTTGGGACCGGGGAGCTGTTTTTT
NA,TRBJ1-1,TRBV5-1,NA,CASSSMIAGATEAFF,TGCGCCAGCAGCTCCATGATAGCAGGAGCTACCGAAGCTTTCTTT
TRBD1,TRBJ2-5,TRBV7-6,NA,CASSQRGTGGRETQYF,TGTGCCAGCAGCCAAAGAGGAACAGGGGGCCGGGAGACCCAGTACTTC
NA,TRBJ1-1,TRBV6-1,few,CASSVRGNTEAFF,TGTGCCAGCAGTGTTCGTGGGAACACTGAAGCTTTCTTT
NA,TRBJ2-7,TRBV2,NA,CASRVYEQYF,TGTGCCAGCAGGGTCTACGAGCAGTACTTC